This T cell receptor (beta chain) derives from a study of identical twins. Findings and limits, study-wide: For zero-insertion analyses, partial confounding could come from invariant MAIT and iNKT cells. A lower insertion count was a feature of abundant cord blood beta clonotypes, with no such feature in memory repertoires.

It was template switching that added a universal primer site, and there were unique molecular identifiers on the cDNA. TCRdb re-called the 5' RACE reads with MiXCR, one entry per CDR3 protein. The repertoire holds about 790,000 distinct CDR3 sequences, with 15% to 20% as singletons. CDR3 length: 13 amino acids. The germline V gene encodes CDR1 SGHRS and CDR2 YFSETQ. The V and J ends lost 9 bases and 5 bases respectively, with 17 bases between them. Notes on this clonotype: Its target is unknown.

This same sample was also taken into another study, of T cells expressing NK-cell markers. That paper notes: Evidence did not settle whether expanded NKG2C+ T cell clones targeted HCMV.

The chain recombines TRBV5-1 with TRBJ1-1, with D possibly matching TRBD1 (5 bases). This clonotype was obtained from a woman between 18 and 29 years old in good health. The sequenced material came from PBMCs. In DNA, the CDR3 is TGCGCCACCCGCCCACCCGGGGGAACTGAAGCTTTCTTT. It specifies CATRPPGGTEAFF.